This is a list of T cell receptor beta chains from one sample in a study of T cells in Graves' hyperthyroidism and ophthalmopathy. MiXCR, applied by TCRdb to the multiplex PCR reads, yields one record per CDR3 protein. Among about 420,000 distinct CDR3 sequences listed, around a sixth were seen once. Sequencing used blood. All receptors come from a woman younger than 35 with Graves' hyperthyroidism. CDR3s include the opening cysteine and the closing phenylalanine or tryptophan. Each record gives: clone size, V gene, CDR3 protein. Only part of the rows carry a size: once, few, many, or a class if the clone is expanded.

many TRBV7-9 CASSPRGDNYNEQFF
many TRBV29-1 CSVGGQGAYTEAFF
many TRBV10-3 CATQGQGRNEKLFF
. TRBV29-1 CSVDAPQGRTGAETQYF
few TRBV6-2/TRBV6-3 CASTNLYGYTF
few TRBV5-1 CASRRWEDVDRSFSYEQYF
few TRBV6-1 CASSATVRDGYTF
many TRBV7-2 CASSLDLDGYTF
many TRBV7-2 CASSAVDNWAPSTDTQYF
many TRBV24-1 CATSDSQGAPGQPQHF
many TRBV3-1 CASSQGRGIQGNEQFF
. TRBV19 CASSQSHEGYTF
. TRBV2 CASSEVVRKNNEQFF
many TRBV2 CASSDNWVSWNEQFF
. TRBV19 CASSIIVASSYNEQFF
. TRBV2 CASRGLGYEQYF
many TRBV7-3 CASSPLGNEQFF
many TRBV5-1 CASSSAGTGNSPLHF
many TRBV12-3/TRBV12-4 CASSFWTSAYNEQFF
many TRBV5-8 CASSLVAGTDSPLHF
. TRBV5-4 CASSSLTSEAPDTQYF
many TRBV3-1 CASSQGFEGHGEQYF
many TRBV11-2 CASSLEFRGFYGHTEAFF
few TRBV29-1 CSTRQATNTDTQHF
. TRBV7-3 CASSPGFGETQYF
. TRBV12-3/TRBV12-4 CASSPYRTLRDEQFF
many TRBV28 CASSPWGGGGTDTQYF
. TRBV7-9 CASSATGTAGSYEQYF
once TRBV5-6 CASSFKLGYTF
few TRBV15 CATSNNRNSPLHF
few TRBV20-1 CSAPRIGGLGTEAFF
few TRBV5-5 CASSLDGSGYYEQYF
. TRBV19 CASTMPPNTEAFF
. TRBV10-3 CAISGTLRGLGVSEQYF
many TRBV27 CASRYREGNTQYF
many TRBV2 CASRTSFSYNEQFF
many TRBV12-3/TRBV12-4 CASRPGGETQYF